These 12 T cell receptor beta chains share one sample of origin, sequenced in a study of neurological immune-mediated disorders. TCRdb itself ran the 5' RACE reads through MiXCR, one entry per CDR3 protein. The sample lists around 30,000 distinct CDR3 sequences, about 4.1% occurring once. Material for sequencing was CD4+ T cells from blood. The origin of the receptors is a woman aged 40 to 50 in good health.

This clonotype was counted ten times or more. V usage is TRBV5-1 and J usage is TRBJ2-5, with 8 bases lining up with TRBD2. The CDR3 runs 14 residues. Germline V CDR1 and CDR2: SGHRS, YFSETQ. J was trimmed by 2 bases and V by 5 bases; bases with no gene match: 5. DNA of the CDR3: TGCGCCAGCAGATCGCGGGAGGTTCAAGAGACCCAGTACTTC. Translating it yields CASRSREVQETQYF.

This clonotype was seen at least ten times. This CDR3 is CASSLAGGALAQYF. In DNA, the CDR3 is TGTGCCAGCAGCTTAGCAGGAGGGGCCCTGGCCCAGTACTTC. V and J are TRBV7-2 and TRBJ2-5; D perhaps matches TRBD2 (6 bases). This CDR3 has 14 amino acids. V was trimmed by 0 bases and J by 9 bases, leaving 14 bases between them. Germline V CDR1 and CDR2: SGHTA, FQGNSA. Full variable domain (missing parts from reference TRBV7-2 and TRBJ2-5): GAGVSQSPSNKVTEKGKDVELRCDPISGHTALYWYRQSLGQGLEFLIYFQGNSAPDKSGLPSDRFSAERTGGSVSTLTIQRTQQEDSAVYLCASSLAGGALAQYFGPGTRLLVL.

This clonotype was found many times. The rearrangement links TRBV2 to TRBJ1-1; the D is unclear. V was clipped by 4 bases and J by 2 bases, with 17 bases between them. The CDR3 has 16 residues. The V gene's germline CDR1 is SNHLY and CDR2 FYNNEI. The CDR3 region has the DNA TGTGCCAGCAGTGTGAACCAGGTGGGGTTTAACACTGAAGCTTTCTTT. It codes for CASSVNQVGFNTEAFF.

This clonotype was counted ten times or more. This chain uses TRBV6-5 with TRBJ2-7; 12 nucleotides line up with TRBD1. Per germline, CDR1 MNHEY and CDR2 SVGAGI. Unmatched junction bases numbered 5, after V lost 6 bases and J lost 2 bases. CDR3 length equals 15 residues. The CDR3 DNA follows: TGTGCCAGCAGATACAGGGACAGGGGGCCCTACGAGCAGTACTTC. It specifies CASRYRDRGPYEQYF.

This clonotype occurred many times. The J gene is TRBJ2-5, the V gene TRBV2, with D possibly matching TRBD2 (5 bases). CDR1 and CDR2 (germline): SNHLY, FYNNEI. This CDR3 contains 12 residues. Trimming cost V 4 bases and J 4 bases, with 7 bases left between them. CDR3 sequence (DNA): TGTGCCAGCAGTGGGAGGAGAGAGACCCAGTACTTC. Protein: CASSGRRETQYF.

The sample holds many counts of this clonotype. V is TRBV7-3 and J is TRBJ1-2; D unresolved. The CDR3 is 13 amino acids. Trimming cost V 0 bases and J 3 bases, with 5 bases left between them. Germline CDR1 and CDR2: SGHTA and FQGTGA. The CDR3 DNA is TGTGCCAGCAGCTTAACCCCAGACTATGGCTACACCTTC. As protein: CASSLTPDYGYTF.

This clonotype was observed many times. This rearrangement joins TRBV7-9 to TRBJ2-5, with TRBD2 matching over 13 bases. The germline gives CDR1 SEHNR, CDR2 FQNEAQ (reference sequence). This CDR3 has 18 residues. The trim removed 0 bases at V and 1 base at J, leaving 5 bases unmatched. CDR3 sequence: CASSLAPGTSGAQETQYF. CDR3 DNA sequence: TGTGCCAGCAGCTTAGCCCCCGGGACTAGCGGGGCCCAAGAGACCCAGTACTTC.

This clonotype was seen ten or more times. This chain joins TRBV12-5 and TRBJ1-1; no reliable D call. Trimming took off 2 bases at V and 6 bases at J, with 19 bases between the two ends. The CDR3 is made up of 16 amino acids. Looked up from germline, CDR1 is LGHNT and CDR2 is FRNRAP. The DNA of the CDR3 is TGTGCTAGTGGTTTGTCACGTAATTCCGGGGTATCTGAAGCTTTCTTT. Protein: CASGLSRNSGVSEAFF.

This clonotype showed up many times. The gene calls are TRBV7-9 and TRBJ2-7; D remains ambiguous. The CDR3 has 16 amino acids. Per germline, CDR1 SEHNR and CDR2 FQNEAQ (reference sequence). Trimming took 0 bases from V and 0 from J, leaving 12 bases between them. The CDR3 here is CASSLAGTPSSYEQYF. CDR3 sequence (DNA): TGTGCCAGCAGCTTAGCTGGTACCCCCAGCTCCTACGAGCAGTACTTC.

The table lists this clonotype with many counts. This rearrangement joins TRBV5-1 to TRBJ2-1; 7 positions match TRBD2. V lost 3 bases to trimming and J lost 0 bases; unmatched junction nucleotides: 6. CDR1 and CDR2 (germline): SGHRS, YFSETQ. The CDR3 spans 16 residues. In DNA form, the CDR3 reads TGCGCCAGCAGCTCGGGCCTAGCGGCCTCCTACAATGAGCAGTTCTTC. Residues: CASSSGLAASYNEQFF. The full variable domain, with the rest looked up from reference TRBV5-1 and TRBJ2-1, is KAGVTQTPRYLIKTRGQQVTLSCSPISGHRSVSWYQQTPGQGLQFLFEYFSETQRNKGNFPGRFSGRQFSNSRSEMNVSTLELGDSALYLCASSSGLAASYNEQFFGPGTRLTVL.

A word on this clonotype: This sequence may be a read error, since a much larger clone differs from it by one base. The chain combines TRBV3-1 with TRBJ2-1; no clear D. The CDR3 spans 14 residues. Trimming took 0 bases from V and 10 from J, leaving 13 bases between them. Germline V gene sequence: CDR1 LGHDT, CDR2 YNNKEL (reference sequence). The CDR3 reads CASSQDPGSYEQFF. The CDR3 DNA reads TGTGCCAGCAGCCAAGACCCCGGCTCCTACGAGCAGTTCTTC.

The sample holds many counts of this clonotype. The V call is TRBV9, the J call TRBJ2-5; 11 bases agree with TRBD2. The J segment lost 1 base and the V segment lost 4 bases, leaving 6 bases of the junction unmatched. CDR3 length: 16 amino acids. Germline CDR1 reads SGDLS; CDR2 reads YYNGEE. Here the CDR3 DNA reads TGTGCCAGCAGCCCAGGACTAGCGGGCGCCCAAGAGACCCAGTACTTC. This translates into CASSPGLAGAQETQYF.